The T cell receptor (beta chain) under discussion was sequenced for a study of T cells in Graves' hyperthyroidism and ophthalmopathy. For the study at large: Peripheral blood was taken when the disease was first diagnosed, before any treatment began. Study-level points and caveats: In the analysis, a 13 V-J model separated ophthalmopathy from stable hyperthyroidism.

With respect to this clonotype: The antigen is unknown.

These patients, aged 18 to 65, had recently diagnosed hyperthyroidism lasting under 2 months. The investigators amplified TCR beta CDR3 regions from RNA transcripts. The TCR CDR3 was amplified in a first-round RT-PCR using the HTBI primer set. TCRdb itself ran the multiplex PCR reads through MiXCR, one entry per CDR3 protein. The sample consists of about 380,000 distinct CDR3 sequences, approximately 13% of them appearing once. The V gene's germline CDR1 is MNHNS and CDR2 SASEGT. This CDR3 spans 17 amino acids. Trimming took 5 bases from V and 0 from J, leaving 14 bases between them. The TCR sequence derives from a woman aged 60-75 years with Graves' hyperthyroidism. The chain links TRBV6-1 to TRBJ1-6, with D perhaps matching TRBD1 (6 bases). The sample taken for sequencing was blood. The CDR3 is CASSTDSFSSYNSPLHF. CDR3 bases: TGTGCCAGCAGTACGGACAGTTTCAGCTCCTATAATTCACCCCTCCACTTT.